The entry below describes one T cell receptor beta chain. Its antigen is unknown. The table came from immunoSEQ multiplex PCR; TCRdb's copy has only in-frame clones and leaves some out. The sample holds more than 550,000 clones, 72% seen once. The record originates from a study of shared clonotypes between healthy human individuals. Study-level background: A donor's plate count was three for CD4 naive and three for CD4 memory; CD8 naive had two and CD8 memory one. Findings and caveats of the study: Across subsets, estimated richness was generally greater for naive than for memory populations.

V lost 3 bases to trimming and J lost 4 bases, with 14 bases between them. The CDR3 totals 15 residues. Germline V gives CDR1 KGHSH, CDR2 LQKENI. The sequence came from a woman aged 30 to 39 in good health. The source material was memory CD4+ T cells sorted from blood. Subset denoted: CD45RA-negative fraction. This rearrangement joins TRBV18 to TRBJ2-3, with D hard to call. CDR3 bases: TGTGCCAGCTCACCCGCCGAGGCTAGTGCAGATACGCAGTATTTT. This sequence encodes CASSPAEASADTQYF.